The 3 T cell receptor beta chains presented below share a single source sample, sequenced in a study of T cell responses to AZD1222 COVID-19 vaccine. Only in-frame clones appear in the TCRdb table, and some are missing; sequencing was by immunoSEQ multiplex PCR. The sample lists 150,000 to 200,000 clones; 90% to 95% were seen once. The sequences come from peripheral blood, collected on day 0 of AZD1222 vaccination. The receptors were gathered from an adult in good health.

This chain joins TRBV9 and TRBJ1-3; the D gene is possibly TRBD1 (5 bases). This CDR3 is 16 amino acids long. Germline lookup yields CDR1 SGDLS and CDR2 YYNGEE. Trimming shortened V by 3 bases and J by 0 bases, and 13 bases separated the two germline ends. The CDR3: CASSGLTVSSGNTIYF. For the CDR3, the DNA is TGTGCCAGCAGCGGACTGACAGTGAGCTCTGGAAACACCATATATTTT.

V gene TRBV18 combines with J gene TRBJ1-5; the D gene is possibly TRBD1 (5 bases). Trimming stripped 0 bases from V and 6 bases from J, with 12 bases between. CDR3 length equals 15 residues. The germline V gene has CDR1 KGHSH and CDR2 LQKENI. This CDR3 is CASSPPSGAAQPQHF. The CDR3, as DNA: TGTGCCAGCTCACCACCGTCCGGGGCGGCTCAGCCCCAGCATTTT.

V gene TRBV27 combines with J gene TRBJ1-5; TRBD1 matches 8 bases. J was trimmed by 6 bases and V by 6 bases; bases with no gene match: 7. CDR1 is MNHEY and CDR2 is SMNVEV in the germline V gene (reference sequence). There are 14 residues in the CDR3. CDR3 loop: CASRTGTGGQPQHF. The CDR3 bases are TGTGCCAGCAGAACCGGGACAGGCGGTCAGCCCCAGCATTTT.